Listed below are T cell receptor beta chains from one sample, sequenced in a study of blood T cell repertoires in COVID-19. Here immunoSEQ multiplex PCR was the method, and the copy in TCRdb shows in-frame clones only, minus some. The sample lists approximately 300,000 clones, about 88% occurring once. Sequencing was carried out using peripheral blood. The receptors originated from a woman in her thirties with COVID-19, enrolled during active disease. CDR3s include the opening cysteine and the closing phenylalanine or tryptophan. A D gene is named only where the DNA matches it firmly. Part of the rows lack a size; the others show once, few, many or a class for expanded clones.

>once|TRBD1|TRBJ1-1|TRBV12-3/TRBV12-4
TGTGCCAGCAGCGACGCAGGGGGCAGCGCTTTCTTT
CASSDAGGSAFF
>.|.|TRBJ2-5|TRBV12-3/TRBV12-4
TGTGCCAGCTCGGAGGGCCGGTGGGAGACCCAGTACTTC
CASSEGRWETQYF
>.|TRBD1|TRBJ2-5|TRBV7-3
TGTGCCAGCAGCCCCGTCTGGAGGCAGGGGGCACCAGGTGAGACCCAGTACTTC
CASSPVWRQGAPGETQYF
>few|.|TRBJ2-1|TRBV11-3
TGTGCCAGCAGCTTAGGGGGGGGCAGATACAATGAGCAGTTCTTC
CASSLGGGRYNEQFF
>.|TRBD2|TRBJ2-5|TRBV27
TGTGCCAGCAGTTTATCTGGCGGGAGAGGCGAGACCCAGTACTTC
CASSLSGGRGETQYF
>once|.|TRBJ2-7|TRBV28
TGTGCCAGCAGTTCGTACCTTCTTAGCTCCTACGAGCAGTACTTC
CASSSYLLSSYEQYF
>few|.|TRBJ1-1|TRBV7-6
TGTGCCAGCAGCTGGATTGGGACTCGGAACACTGAAGCTTTCTTT
CASSWIGTRNTEAFF
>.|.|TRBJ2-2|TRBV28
TGTGCCAGCAGTTTATATGCGGGGACGGGGAACACCGGGGAGCTGTTTTTT
CASSLYAGTGNTGELFF
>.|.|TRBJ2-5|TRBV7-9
TGTGCCAGCAGCTTAGATCTTCAGACCCAGTACTTC
CASSLDLQTQYF
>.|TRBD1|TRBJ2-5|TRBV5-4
TGTGCCAGCAGCTTGCGGACAGGGAAAGAGACCCAGTACTTC
CASSLRTGKETQYF
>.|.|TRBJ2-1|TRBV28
TGTGCCAGCAGTTTCGGACAGCTTGAGCAGTTCTTC
CASSFGQLEQFF